This is a list of T cell receptor beta chains from one sample in a study of CD8 T cells in ankylosing spondylitis. TCRdb redid the calling of the 5' RACE reads with MiXCR, one entry per CDR3 protein. The repertoire holds 250,000 to 350,000 distinct CDR3 sequences, with about 20% as singletons. Sequenced sample: blood, either unsorted or a sorted T cell fraction (not recorded which). The origin of the receptors is a male donor with ankylosing spondylitis or in good health (not recorded which). The CDR3 runs from the conserved cysteine through the conserved F or W. D genes are given only for firm matches. Size tells how often a clone was seen (once, few, many) or the class of an expanded clone, and some rows leave it out.

v_gene: TRBV11-2
j_gene: TRBJ1-4
d_gene: NA
abundance: NA
CDR3nt: TGTGCCAGCAGCTTGCCAGGGGCAACTAATGAAAAACTGTTTTTT
CDR3aa: CASSLPGATNEKLFF

v_gene: TRBV7-8
j_gene: TRBJ1-5
d_gene: TRBD1
abundance: NA
CDR3nt: TGTGCCAGCAGCTTAGAGTCACAGGGGTCTACGACGCAGCATTTT
CDR3aa: CASSLESQGSTTQHF

v_gene: TRBV6-1
j_gene: TRBJ2-4
d_gene: TRBD2
abundance: few
CDR3nt: TGTGCCAGCAGTACATCTCCGGGACTAGCGGGAGCCAAAAACATTCAGTACTTC
CDR3aa: CASSTSPGLAGAKNIQYF

v_gene: TRBV11-2
j_gene: TRBJ2-3
d_gene: NA
abundance: few
CDR3nt: TGTGCCAGCACCGCGGCGCAGACTTTTGTAGATACGCAGTATTTT
CDR3aa: CASTAAQTFVDTQYF

v_gene: TRBV29-1
j_gene: TRBJ2-2
d_gene: TRBD2
abundance: NA
CDR3nt: TGCAGCGTTAGGAATCGGGGGGACACCGGGGAGCTGTTTTTT
CDR3aa: CSVRNRGDTGELFF

v_gene: TRBV12-3/TRBV12-4
j_gene: TRBJ2-1
d_gene: TRBD1
abundance: NA
CDR3nt: TGTGCCAGCACCTCCGCGACAGGGACGGTCTACAATGAGCAGTTCTTC
CDR3aa: CASTSATGTVYNEQFF

v_gene: TRBV12-3/TRBV12-4
j_gene: TRBJ2-2
d_gene: TRBD1
abundance: NA
CDR3nt: TGTGCCAGCACCCCGGGCCCGGGACAGACGAACACCGGGGAGCTGTTTTTT
CDR3aa: CASTPGPGQTNTGELFF

v_gene: TRBV27
j_gene: TRBJ2-2
d_gene: NA
abundance: NA
CDR3nt: TGTGCCAGCAGGTTGAGGAGCACCGGGGAGCTGTTTTTT
CDR3aa: CASRLRSTGELFF

v_gene: TRBV29-1
j_gene: TRBJ2-3
d_gene: TRBD2
abundance: few
CDR3nt: TGCAGCGTTGGCCGGGAGGTGGCAGATACGCAGTATTTT
CDR3aa: CSVGREVADTQYF

v_gene: TRBV5-1
j_gene: TRBJ2-1
d_gene: NA
abundance: NA
CDR3nt: TGCGCCAGCAGCTCCCCGGGACAAACCTACAATGAGCAGTTCTTC
CDR3aa: CASSSPGQTYNEQFF

v_gene: TRBV5-1
j_gene: TRBJ1-6
d_gene: TRBD1
abundance: few
CDR3nt: TGCGCCAGCAGCAGGGGACAGGGCAATTCACCCCTCCACTTT
CDR3aa: CASSRGQGNSPLHF

v_gene: TRBV27
j_gene: TRBJ2-2
d_gene: TRBD1
abundance: NA
CDR3nt: TGTGCCAGCGGGACAGCACCGAACACCGGGGAGCTGTTTTTT
CDR3aa: CASGTAPNTGELFF

v_gene: TRBV15
j_gene: TRBJ2-5
d_gene: NA
abundance: few
CDR3nt: TGTGCCACCAGCCGGGGGGACATCCAAGAGACCCAGTACTTC
CDR3aa: CATSRGDIQETQYF

v_gene: TRBV29-1
j_gene: TRBJ1-3
d_gene: NA
abundance: many
CDR3nt: TGCAGCGTGACATCTGGAAACACCATATATTTT
CDR3aa: CSVTSGNTIYF

v_gene: TRBV27
j_gene: TRBJ2-2
d_gene: NA
abundance: few
CDR3nt: TGTGCCAGCAGTTTATGGGGCCAGAGATGGAACACCGGGGAGCTGTTTTTT
CDR3aa: CASSLWGQRWNTGELFF

v_gene: TRBV12-3/TRBV12-4
j_gene: TRBJ2-3
d_gene: NA
abundance: NA
CDR3nt: TGTGCCAGCAGCGCCGGCGTACTGGCAGATACGCAGTATTTT
CDR3aa: CASSAGVLADTQYF

v_gene: TRBV29-1
j_gene: TRBJ2-3
d_gene: NA
abundance: many
CDR3nt: TGCAGCGTTGAAGTTTCAGGGCCGACGCAGTATTTT
CDR3aa: CSVEVSGPTQYF

v_gene: TRBV12-3/TRBV12-4
j_gene: TRBJ2-5
d_gene: NA
abundance: NA
CDR3nt: TGTGCCAGCAGTTCCCGGGGGCCGTGGGAGACCCAGTACTTC
CDR3aa: CASSSRGPWETQYF

v_gene: TRBV20-1
j_gene: TRBJ2-5
d_gene: TRBD1
abundance: NA
CDR3nt: TGCAGTGCTACCCGGGACAGGGGGCGCGTGGGCCAAGAGACCCAGTACTTC
CDR3aa: CSATRDRGRVGQETQYF

v_gene: TRBV12-3/TRBV12-4
j_gene: TRBJ1-5
d_gene: NA
abundance: few
CDR3nt: TGTGCCAGCAGTCCAAGGACGGGCCCCAATCAGCCCCAGCATTTT
CDR3aa: CASSPRTGPNQPQHF

v_gene: TRBV10-3
j_gene: TRBJ2-5
d_gene: NA
abundance: NA
CDR3nt: TGTGCCACCAGAAGGGGGGAAGAGACCCAGTACTTC
CDR3aa: CATRRGEETQYF

v_gene: TRBV4-2
j_gene: TRBJ2-2
d_gene: NA
abundance: few
CDR3nt: TGTGCCAGCAGCCAAGATCTTCCGCGTTATAGCACCGGGGAGCTGTTTTTT
CDR3aa: CASSQDLPRYSTGELFF

v_gene: TRBV27
j_gene: TRBJ2-1
d_gene: NA
abundance: few
CDR3nt: TGTGCCAGCCATATCGCCGGGACACCGAACAATGAGCAGTTCTTC
CDR3aa: CASHIAGTPNNEQFF

v_gene: TRBV21-1
j_gene: TRBJ1-2
d_gene: NA
abundance: few
CDR3nt: TGTGCCAGCAGCACCCCACAGCCAGCGCCCTATGGCTACACCTTC
CDR3aa: CASSTPQPAPYGYTF

v_gene: TRBV27
j_gene: TRBJ2-1
d_gene: TRBD2
abundance: NA
CDR3nt: TGTGCCAGCAGTTTGAGGTGGGAGGGGATGTACAATGAGCAGTTCTTC
CDR3aa: CASSLRWEGMYNEQFF

v_gene: TRBV20-1
j_gene: TRBJ1-6
d_gene: NA
abundance: few
CDR3nt: TGCAGTGCTAGAGCCGGGAGACAGTACTATAATTCACCCCTCCACTTT
CDR3aa: CSARAGRQYYNSPLHF

v_gene: TRBV6-1
j_gene: TRBJ2-3
d_gene: NA
abundance: few
CDR3nt: TGTGCCAGCAGTGAAATCACAGATACGCAGTATTTT
CDR3aa: CASSEITDTQYF

v_gene: TRBV12-3/TRBV12-4
j_gene: TRBJ1-1
d_gene: NA
abundance: NA
CDR3nt: TGTGCCAGCAGTCCCCCGATTCTGAACACTGAAGCTTTCTTT
CDR3aa: CASSPPILNTEAFF

v_gene: TRBV28
j_gene: TRBJ1-3
d_gene: NA
abundance: NA
CDR3nt: TGTGCCAGCAGTCCCCCGACGCTAGGTCCCTCTGGAAACACCATATATTTT
CDR3aa: CASSPPTLGPSGNTIYF

v_gene: TRBV6-1
j_gene: TRBJ1-2
d_gene: NA
abundance: many
CDR3nt: TGTGCCAGCAGTCTCGCCGGGTATTATGGCTACACCTTC
CDR3aa: CASSLAGYYGYTF

v_gene: TRBV7-8
j_gene: TRBJ2-2
d_gene: NA
abundance: many
CDR3nt: TGTGCCAGCAGCTTAAGAGGCAAAGCCTACGCGAACACCGGGGAGCTGTTTTTT
CDR3aa: CASSLRGKAYANTGELFF

v_gene: TRBV5-1
j_gene: TRBJ2-1
d_gene: NA
abundance: few
CDR3nt: TGCGCCAGCAGCTTTTACTCGGGGGCTGGATACAATGAGCAGTTCTTC
CDR3aa: CASSFYSGAGYNEQFF

v_gene: TRBV15
j_gene: TRBJ2-1
d_gene: NA
abundance: NA
CDR3nt: TGTGCCACCAGCAGAGATAACAATGTGCAGTTCTTC
CDR3aa: CATSRDNNVQFF

v_gene: TRBV10-3
j_gene: TRBJ2-5
d_gene: NA
abundance: NA
CDR3nt: TGTGCCATCAGTGAAACGGCAGGGTTGGGGACCCAGTACTTC
CDR3aa: CAISETAGLGTQYF

v_gene: TRBV5-1
j_gene: TRBJ1-6
d_gene: NA
abundance: few
CDR3nt: TGCGCCAGCAGCTTGGATACGGGACGGGTGAATTCACCCCTCCACTTT
CDR3aa: CASSLDTGRVNSPLHF

v_gene: TRBV3-1
j_gene: TRBJ2-5
d_gene: TRBD1
abundance: NA
CDR3nt: TGTGCCAGCAGCCAAGAAGACAGGGAAGAGACCCAGTACTTC
CDR3aa: CASSQEDREETQYF

v_gene: TRBV6-5
j_gene: TRBJ2-5
d_gene: NA
abundance: NA
CDR3nt: TGTGCCAGCAGTTACCCGACAGGGAGGGAGACCCAGTACTTC
CDR3aa: CASSYPTGRETQYF

v_gene: TRBV5-6
j_gene: TRBJ1-4
d_gene: NA
abundance: many
CDR3nt: TGTGCCAGCAGCTTTCGAGGGACTCGTGCAACTAATGAAAAACTGTTTTTT
CDR3aa: CASSFRGTRATNEKLFF

v_gene: TRBV21-1
j_gene: TRBJ2-4
d_gene: NA
abundance: few
CDR3nt: TGTGCCAGCATTCGGCGTCTAGCATTCTTTCAGTACTTC
CDR3aa: CASIRRLAFFQYF

v_gene: TRBV27
j_gene: TRBJ2-2
d_gene: NA
abundance: NA
CDR3nt: TGTGCCAGCAGTCCCGAGGCAGACACCGGGGAGCTGTTTTTT
CDR3aa: CASSPEADTGELFF

v_gene: TRBV7-8
j_gene: TRBJ1-1
d_gene: NA
abundance: few
CDR3nt: TGTGCCAGCAGCTTAGAAGGGAATAAAGCTTTCTTT
CDR3aa: CASSLEGNKAFF

v_gene: TRBV5-1
j_gene: TRBJ2-5
d_gene: NA
abundance: NA
CDR3nt: TGCGCCAGCAGTGAGGGAAAAGAGACCCAGTACTTC
CDR3aa: CASSEGKETQYF

v_gene: TRBV9
j_gene: TRBJ1-1
d_gene: NA
abundance: NA
CDR3nt: TGTGCCAGCAGCGTAGAGTTGAACACTGAAGCTTTCTTT
CDR3aa: CASSVELNTEAFF

v_gene: TRBV7-7
j_gene: TRBJ1-5
d_gene: NA
abundance: NA
CDR3nt: TGTGCTAGCAGCTTAGGACAGCTACTTTCATTTCAGCCCCAGCATTTT
CDR3aa: CASSLGQLLSFQPQHF

v_gene: TRBV15
j_gene: TRBJ1-5
d_gene: NA
abundance: NA
CDR3nt: TGTGCCACCAGCGGGCGACAGTTAAATCAGCCCCAGCATTTT
CDR3aa: CATSGRQLNQPQHF

v_gene: TRBV12-3/TRBV12-4
j_gene: TRBJ1-1
d_gene: TRBD1
abundance: NA
CDR3nt: TGTGCCAGCAGTTTTACCCGGGACAGGGGGAGAGATACTGAAGCTTTCTTT
CDR3aa: CASSFTRDRGRDTEAFF

v_gene: TRBV30
j_gene: TRBJ2-1
d_gene: NA
abundance: NA
CDR3nt: TGTGCCTCCTTACCCTTTTTACCTGGGAATGAGCAGTTCTTC
CDR3aa: CASLPFLPGNEQFF

v_gene: TRBV7-8
j_gene: TRBJ1-2
d_gene: NA
abundance: NA
CDR3nt: TGTGCCAGCAGCTTAGGTGTTGGAGGGGCAGGGGTAGAGTATGGCTACACCTTC
CDR3aa: CASSLGVGGAGVEYGYTF

v_gene: TRBV5-1
j_gene: TRBJ1-2
d_gene: TRBD1
abundance: few
CDR3nt: TGCGCCAGCAGCTTGGACAGGGGCAATTGGAGATACACCTTC
CDR3aa: CASSLDRGNWRYTF

v_gene: TRBV4-1
j_gene: TRBJ1-3
d_gene: NA
abundance: few
CDR3nt: TGCGCCAGCAGCCAACTAAGAGGGGGTGCTTCTGGAAACACCATATATTTT
CDR3aa: CASSQLRGGASGNTIYF

v_gene: TRBV15
j_gene: TRBJ1-2
d_gene: NA
abundance: many
CDR3nt: TGTGCCACCAGCATCAGGGTTAATAACTATGGCTACACCTTC
CDR3aa: CATSIRVNNYGYTF